This T cell receptor beta chain stems from a study of early T cells in non-severe SARS-CoV-2 infection. Study at large: From unsorted whole blood, bulk RNA was sequenced, and the chains remained unpaired.

Findings and caveats of the study: Lookups in VDJdb leaned toward anti-spike CD8 responses and missed private and CD4 specificities.

Attached unique molecular identifiers marked individual cDNA molecules. Via MiXCR, TCRdb re-called the 5' RACE reads, giving one row per CDR3 protein. The table lists 35,000 to 50,000 distinct CDR3 sequences, around 6.8% of them singletons. The length of the CDR3 is 12 residues. Germline V CDR1 and CDR2: DFQATT, SNEGSKA (reference sequence). V was clipped by 4 bases and J by 5 bases, with 12 bases between them. Turning to this clonotype: Its target is unknown.

The TCR was taken from an adult who was a healthcare worker with PCR-confirmed SARS-CoV-2 infection or an uninfected control (not recorded which). The rearrangement joins TRBV20-1 to TRBJ2-7; tentatively, D is TRBD1 or TRBD2 (5 bases each). Sequenced sample: whole blood. The CDR3 region is CSATGPYNEQYF. CDR3 nucleotide sequence: TGCAGTGCTACGGGACCATACAACGAGCAGTACTTC.